This T cell receptor (beta chain) comes out of a study of regulatory T cells in long-lasting Graves disease. Arm-PCR of CDR3 regions with iRepertoire HTBI primers generated TCR beta libraries. TCRdb reanalysed the multiplex PCR reads using MiXCR and keeps one entry per CDR3 protein. Of about 660,000 distinct CDR3 sequences in the sample, around 30% were seen once. For this clonotype: Its antigen is still unknown.

Time point described: persistent/refractory GD, antithyroid drugs over 5 years with positive TRAb. Scientists built the TCR library using RNA that was extracted from PBMCs. Study outcomes and limitations: Small sample size may have lowered accuracy.

This clonotype was obtained from a female donor with Graves disease. The sequencing used peripheral blood mononuclear cells (PBMCs), collected when the disease was refractory, from a patient treated with antithyroid drugs.

Written as DNA, the CDR3 is TGCGCCAGCAGCTTGTACCGGGACAGGGGCCACGAGCAGTACTTC. Its translation: CASSLYRDRGHEQYF. V and J are TRBV5-1 and TRBJ2-7; 10 positions agree with TRBD1. J lost 5 bases, V lost 1 base, and 6 bases had no gene match. The CDR3 extends over 15 amino acids. Germline loops: CDR1 SGHRS, CDR2 YFSETQ. Supplemented by reference TRBV5-1 and TRBJ2-7, the full variable domain reads KAGVTQTPRYLIKTRGQQVTLSCSPISGHRSVSWYQQTPGQGLQFLFEYFSETQRNKGNFPGRFSGRQFSNSRSEMNVSTLELGDSALYLCASSLYRDRGHEQYFGPGTRLTVT.